This TCR beta chain emerged from a study of blood T cell repertoires in COVID-19 (dated by TCRdb to the early 2020s). For context, the study as a whole: Samples covering the acute and convalescent phases of COVID-19 were provided by collaborators in the United States, Italy and Spain. The prospective study material was composed of cDNA or gDNA derived from T cells, B-cell-depleted T cells, or PBMCs. Subjects who had been exposed to COVID-19, were actively infected with it, or had recovered from it provided the deeply sampled blood TCRbeta repertoires that made up the dataset. A freely available public database, intended as a resource for researchers studying the immune response to SARS-CoV-2, is where the repertoires were released. Samples were obtained from the ongoing ImmuneRACE study (first 160 participants) and from 1,254 subjects provided by 6 global collaborators. Nearly every sample came with metadata listing a de-identified subject ID, COVID-19 status, age in years and sex. Where HLA class I and class II types were available, the types were taken from metadata supplied by the sample provider, not from assay-based typing. Overall study outcomes, separate from this receptor: The quantity of clinical and demographic metadata differed by source and by participant and was supplied without curation.

In Seattle, one collaborating source enrolled patients while the infection was active and tracked those patients longitudinally over the course of disease. Whole blood was collected in K2EDTA tubes by collaborating institutions according to the institutions' own protocols. Collaborator samples were shipped for TCRbeta analysis as frozen whole blood, isolated PBMCs, or DNA extracted from either sample type. V lost 0 bases and J lost 2 bases, and the count of bases not matched to a germline gene is 3. According to the germline V gene, CDR1 reads SGHRS and CDR2 reads YFSETQ. Taken from cysteine to phenylalanine, the CDR3 has 15 residues. Only the CDR3 region is kept as DNA, spanning 45 bases read in frame from base 1. The immunoSEQ Assay, a bias-controlled multiplex PCR, was used to amplify TCRbeta CDR3 regions from genomic DNA. The original pipeline was this. The number of nucleated cells in each sample was estimated from the amplification of reference gene primers within the assay. Sequence reads were collapsed and filtered to measure the absolute abundance of every unique TCRbeta CDR3 rearrangement. Productive Simpson clonality was computed per sample as the square root of Simpson's diversity index over productive rearrangements. As stored in TCRdb, this immuneACCESS dataset retains in-frame rearrangements with V and J assigned. A fraction of the clones does not appear; measured against another copy, unresolved V genes explain less than half of the discrepancy, and the remainder lacks a known reason. The D gene and trimming were derived from the DNA, and the V and J assignments and clone size from that table. In all, the sample holds about 210,000 clones, and 65% to 90% of those were seen once. Of the sample, about 2.5% is held by the ten largest clones.

On this clone itself: Its antigen target is currently unknown. Qualities for individual bases were not recorded, and no much larger clone is one base off.

This receptor was identified in a woman in her 70s with COVID-19, enrolled during active disease. Sequencing was done on a sample of peripheral blood. The rearranged segments are TRBV5-1 and TRBJ2-3; the junction holds 7 bases that match TRBD1. CDR3 protein: CASSLGGGFTDTQYF. In nucleotides, the sequence is TGCGCCAGCAGCTTGGGAGGGGGCTTCACAGATACGCAGTATTTT.